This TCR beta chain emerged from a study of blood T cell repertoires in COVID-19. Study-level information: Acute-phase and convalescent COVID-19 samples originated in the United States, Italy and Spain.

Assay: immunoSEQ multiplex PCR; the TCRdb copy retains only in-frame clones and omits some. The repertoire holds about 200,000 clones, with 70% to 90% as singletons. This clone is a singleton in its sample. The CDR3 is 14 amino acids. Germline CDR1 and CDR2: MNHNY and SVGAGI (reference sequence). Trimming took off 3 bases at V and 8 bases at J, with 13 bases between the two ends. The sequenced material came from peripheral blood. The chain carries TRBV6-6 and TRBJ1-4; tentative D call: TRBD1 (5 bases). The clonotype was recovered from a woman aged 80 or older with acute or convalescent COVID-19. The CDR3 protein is CASSYWGDGEKLFF. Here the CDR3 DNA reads TGTGCCAGCAGTTATTGGGGGGATGGAGAAAAACTGTTTTTT.